The clone carrying this T cell receptor (beta chain) was picked up one time. Its antigen is unknown. The time point is: week 23, last vaccination. The study gave 300 ug of mutant IDH1 20-mer peptide per vaccine dose, with topical imiquimod. This specimen belongs to a study of a mutant IDH1 vaccine in newly diagnosed glioma. Study-wide context: The study gave patients eight vaccinations in weeks 1, 3, 5, 7, 11, 15, 19, 23. Vaccines began 4-6 weeks after radiotherapy alone, or with temozolomide cycles. The sex distribution of treated patients was about 60% male and about 40% female, with a mean age of roughly 40 years. Every participant had undergone radiotherapy, temozolomide, or both before, and most underwent both.

Assay used: immunoSEQ multiplex PCR; TCRdb lists only in-frame clones, some missing. Of roughly 51,000 clones detected, roughly 81% appear once; the ten largest clones hold 6.5% to 9%. The clonotype was recovered from a middle-aged woman with glioma. Some clones in this sample may be carry-over from other donors' samples. Sequenced material: PBMCs, taken from a glioma patient whose treatment included an IDH1 peptide vaccine.

The CDR3 DNA reads as TGTGCCAGCACCCGGACAGACAACACTGAAGCTTTCTTT. The encoded protein is CASTRTDNTEAFF. This chain uses TRBV6-5 with TRBJ1-1; D perhaps matches TRBD1 (6 bases). The CDR3 is 13 amino acids. The V gene's germline CDR1 is MNHEY and CDR2 SVGAGI. The ends were cut back, 7 bases at V and 2 bases at J, with 11 bases in the middle.